This T cell receptor (beta chain) is from a study of blood T cells in healthy people across ages. On this clonotype itself: Its antigen is unidentified.

The junction had 9 bases not matched to a gene; V was cut back by 1 base and J by 5 bases. This CDR3 is built from 19 residues. CDR1 and CDR2 (germline): SGDLS, YYNGEE. With a J-beta primer mix and a sample-barcoded 5' primer, a second PCR ran roughly 6 to 11 cycles. TCRdb passed the 5' RACE reads through MiXCR, listing each CDR3 protein once. This table holds fewer than 1,200,000 distinct CDR3 sequences, 20% to 25% found once. General study findings and limits: Calculation of diversity from one million T cells yielded estimates considered to be underestimates.

A further study also used this sample, focusing on T cells of mothers and their children.

The sequencing sample was made of blood. This chain uses TRBV9 with TRBJ2-1; TRBD2 matches 16 bases. This sequence was found in a girl aged 2-10 years in good health. The CDR3 is CASSVPYQGLAGGHNEQFF. For the CDR3, the DNA is TGTGCCAGCAGCGTACCCTACCAGGGACTAGCGGGGGGGCACAATGAGCAGTTCTTC.